This T cell receptor (beta chain) was identified in a study of blood T cells in healthy people across ages. Study-wide results and caveats: Naive T cell percentage showed a strong correlation with the diversity of TCR beta.

A second PCR, run for about 7 to 11 cycles, used a sample-barcoded 5' primer plus a J-beta primer mix. Tagging of each cDNA molecule was performed by a template-switch adaptor with 12 random nucleotides. TCRdb reprocessed the 5' RACE reads via MiXCR and lists one record per CDR3 protein. Among around 900,000 distinct CDR3 sequences listed, 51% were seen once. Comments on this clonotype: Its antigen is still unknown.

Germline CDR1 is MNHNS and CDR2 is SASEGT. V was cut by 1 base and J by 7 bases, with 8 bases left in between. The CDR3 has 14 residues. The chain has TRBV6-1 and TRBJ1-6; the D gene is possibly TRBD1 (5 bases). The source is a woman aged 55-75 years in good health. Source material: blood. The CDR3 here is CASSEVTGNSPLHF. The DNA for the CDR3 is TGTGCCAGCAGTGAAGTCACAGGAAATTCACCCCTCCACTTT.